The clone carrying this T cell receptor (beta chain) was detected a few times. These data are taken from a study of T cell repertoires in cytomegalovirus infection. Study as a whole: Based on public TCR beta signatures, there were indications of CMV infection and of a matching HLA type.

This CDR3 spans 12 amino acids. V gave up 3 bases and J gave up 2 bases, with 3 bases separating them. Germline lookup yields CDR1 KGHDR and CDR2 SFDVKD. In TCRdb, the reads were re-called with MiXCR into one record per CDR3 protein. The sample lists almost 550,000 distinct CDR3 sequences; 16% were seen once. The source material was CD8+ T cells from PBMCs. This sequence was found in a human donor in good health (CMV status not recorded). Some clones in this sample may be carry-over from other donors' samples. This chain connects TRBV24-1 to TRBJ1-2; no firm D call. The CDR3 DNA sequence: TGTGCCACCAGTGATGCCAACTATGGCTACACCTTC. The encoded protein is CATSDANYGYTF.